These T cell receptor beta chains were read from a single sample in a study of CD8+ T cells in alopecia areata. Data came from immunoSEQ multiplex PCR; TCRdb stores just in-frame clones and leaves some out. The table has about 14,000 clones, roughly 55% seen once. Sequencing was performed on skin, taken at week 0. These receptors all come from a human donor with alopecia areata. Each CDR3 is given with its conserved first and last residue. A D gene is named only where the DNA matches it firmly. Clone size, where shown, is once, few, many, or a class for clones that have expanded.

TRBD1,TRBJ2-7,TRBV10-3,.,CAISGTGQGEDYEQYF,TGCGCCATCAGTGGCACCGGACAGGGTGAGGACTACGAGCAGTACTTC
.,TRBJ2-3,TRBV7-3,few,CASSLLGRSDTQYF,TGTGCCAGCAGCTTACTAGGGCGGTCAGATACGCAGTATTTT
.,TRBJ2-2,TRBV5-1,.,CASSLGVAGDTGELFF,TGCGCCAGCAGCTTAGGAGTCGCGGGTGATACCGGGGAGCTGTTTTTT
TRBD1,TRBJ2-1,TRBV10-3,.,CAISGAGADRGREQFF,TGTGCCATCAGCGGGGCCGGGGCGGACAGGGGAAGGGAGCAGTTCTTC
TRBD2,TRBJ2-1,TRBV7-9,.,CASSYASGESSYNEQFF,TGTGCCAGCAGTTACGCTAGCGGGGAAAGCTCCTACAATGAGCAGTTCTTC
TRBD1,TRBJ2-1,TRBV6-5,few,CASSWTGGRNEQFF,TGTGCCAGCAGTTGGACAGGGGGAAGGAATGAGCAGTTCTTC
.,TRBJ2-7,TRBV27,.,CASSLRSSSYEQYF,TGTGCCAGCAGTTTACGGTCTAGCTCCTACGAGCAGTACTTC
TRBD1,TRBJ2-1,TRBV25-1,.,CASATGTGSYNEQFF,TGTGCCAGCGCAACCGGGACAGGGTCTTACAATGAGCAGTTCTTC
.,TRBJ2-5,TRBV7-2,few,CATDRTEFGTQYF,TGTGCCACAGACCGGACAGAGTTCGGGACCCAGTACTTC
.,TRBJ2-6,TRBV6-5,.,CASSGFGGANVLTF,TGTGCCAGCAGTGGATTCGGTGGAGCCAACGTCCTGACTTTC
.,TRBJ1-1,TRBV5-5,few,CASSLGEAFF,TGTGCCAGCAGCTTGGGAGAAGCTTTCTTT
TRBD2,TRBJ2-7,TRBV28,.,CASSGGIPLEQYF,TGTGCCAGCAGCGGGGGGATCCCTCTCGAGCAGTACTTC
.,TRBJ1-5,TRBV18,few,CASSQVVRVKPGHQPQHF,TGTGCCAGCTCACAAGTTGTTAGGGTTAAACCCGGACATCAGCCCCAGCATTTT
TRBD1,TRBJ1-2,TRBV6-5,.,CASIPHTGAGYTF,TGTGCCAGCATTCCACACACAGGGGCTGGCTACACCTTC
.,TRBJ2-5,TRBV12-5,.,CASGLGGLGKETQYF,TGTGCTAGTGGTTTGGGGGGACTGGGTAAAGAGACCCAGTACTTC
.,TRBJ1-6,TRBV7-9,few,CASSLEGNSPLHF,TGTGCCAGCAGCTTGGAAGGAAATTCACCCCTCCACTTT
.,TRBJ2-1,TRBV29-1,few,CSVERYQQFF,TGCAGCGTTGAACGGTACCAGCAGTTCTTC
.,TRBJ2-5,TRBV5-6,.,CASSHRVGWYF,TGTGCCAGCAGCCACAGGGTTGGGTGGTACTTC
.,TRBJ2-7,TRBV5-1,.,CASSLAPSPVVYEQYF,TGCGCCAGCAGCTTAGCTCCTAGTCCAGTGGTCTACGAGCAGTACTTC
TRBD1,TRBJ1-1,TRBV28,.,CASRPGGSWVYTEAFF,TGTGCCAGCAGACCAGGGGGCAGCTGGGTATACACTGAAGCTTTCTTT
TRBD1,TRBJ1-1,TRBV4-1,.,CASSQEAHRGTEAFF,TGCGCCAGCAGCCAAGAGGCGCACAGGGGGACTGAAGCTTTCTTT
.,TRBJ2-1,TRBV15,few,CATSRFAGEEQFF,TGTGCCACCAGCAGATTCGCAGGTGAGGAGCAGTTCTTC
TRBD2,TRBJ2-1,TRBV7-9,.,CASSPRLAGDHNEQFF,TGTGCCAGCAGCCCCCGACTAGCGGGGGACCACAATGAGCAGTTCTTC
.,TRBJ1-5,TRBV2,.,CASSRDQGWNQPQHF,TGTGCCAGCAGTCGGGACCAGGGGTGGAATCAGCCCCAGCATTTT
.,TRBJ2-3,TRBV15,.,CATSSLGSDPTDTQYF,TGTGCCACCAGCAGCCTGGGGTCGGACCCTACAGATACGCAGTATTTT
.,TRBJ1-4,TRBV7-8,.,CASSVQGGTNEKLFF,TGTGCCAGCAGCGTACAGGGTGGGACTAATGAAAAACTGTTTTTT
.,TRBJ2-1,TRBV4-1,.,CASTLYSVFSYNEQFF,TGCGCCAGCACCCTATATAGTGTTTTTTCCTACAATGAGCAGTTCTTC
.,TRBJ2-3,TRBV7-3,few,CASSFGSADTQYF,TGTGCCAGCAGCTTTGGCTCGGCAGATACGCAGTATTTT
.,TRBJ1-5,TRBV19,few,CASKLTGVDQPQHF,TGTGCCAGTAAGTTGACCGGGGTGGATCAGCCCCAGCATTTT
TRBD1,TRBJ1-1,TRBV7-2,.,CASSAGTGMNTEAFF,TGTGCCAGCAGCGCCGGGACAGGGATGAACACTGAAGCTTTCTTT
TRBD1,TRBJ2-5,TRBV6-5,.,CASSYWGQRKETQYF,TGTGCCAGCAGTTACTGGGGACAGAGAAAAGAGACCCAGTACTTC
TRBD2,TRBJ2-3,TRBV7-9,.,CASSLAISGGADTQYF,TGTGCCAGCAGCTTAGCGATTAGCGGGGGGGCAGATACGCAGTATTTT
.,TRBJ1-1,TRBV5-6,.,CASSLLEDTEAFF,TGTGCCAGCAGCTTGTTGGAGGACACTGAAGCTTTCTTT
.,TRBJ2-2,TRBV7-2,few,CASSLTQLARGGELFF,TGTGCCAGCAGCTTGACTCAACTAGCCCGAGGCGGGGAGCTGTTTTTT
.,TRBJ1-6,TRBV4-1,.,CASSQDSGVSYNSPLHF,TGCGCCAGCAGCCAAGATAGTGGGGTCTCCTATAATTCACCCCTCCACTTT
.,TRBJ2-7,TRBV21-1,.,CASSKGWTADAYEQYF,TGTGCCAGCAGCAAAGGATGGACAGCAGACGCCTACGAGCAGTACTTC
.,TRBJ1-2,TRBV11-2,few,CASSPGFGNSNYGYTF,TGTGCCAGCTCCCCGGGGTTCGGAAATTCCAACTATGGCTACACCTTC
.,TRBJ2-1,TRBV7-9,.,CASSLVWPGEESSYNEQFF,TGTGCCAGCAGCTTAGTATGGCCCGGGGAGGAGAGCTCCTACAATGAGCAGTTCTTC
TRBD1,TRBJ2-2,TRBV28,.,CASSLLGTVSTGELFF,TGTGCCAGCAGCCTACTAGGGACAGTTTCCACCGGGGAGCTGTTTTTT
TRBD1,TRBJ1-5,TRBV5-1,.,CASSLGTENQPQHF,TGCGCCAGCAGCTTAGGGACAGAAAATCAGCCCCAGCATTTT
.,TRBJ2-7,TRBV7-9,.,CASSWGMGEALF,TGTGCCAGCAGCTGGGGCATGGGGGAGGCCCTCTTC
.,TRBJ2-2,TRBV4-2,.,CASSQGGWGATGELFF,TGTGCCAGCAGCCAAGGGGGTTGGGGGGCCACCGGGGAGCTGTTTTTT
.,TRBJ2-7,TRBV28,.,CASRAVYEQYF,TGTGCCAGCAGGGCAGTCTACGAGCAGTACTTC
TRBD1,TRBJ1-2,TRBV9,.,CASSVGVDRGIGYTF,TGTGCCAGCAGCGTAGGCGTTGACAGGGGAATTGGCTACACCTTC
TRBD2,TRBJ2-5,TRBV7-2,.,CASSRVTSGEQETQYF,TGTGCCAGCAGTCGGGTAACTAGCGGAGAACAAGAGACCCAGTACTTC
.,TRBJ1-6,TRBV7-9,.,CASSLPGPGSPLHF,TGTGCCAGCAGCTTACCTGGGCCAGGGTCACCCCTCCACTTT
.,TRBJ2-1,TRBV28,.,CASSFFSSYNEQFF,TGTGCCAGCAGTTTCTTCTCATCCTACAATGAGCAGTTCTTC
.,TRBJ1-2,TRBV2,few,CASQRAQDYGYTF,TGTGCCAGCCAACGAGCGCAAGACTATGGCTACACCTTC
TRBD1,TRBJ2-1,TRBV11-2,.,CASSLASGTGAFF,TGTGCCAGCAGCTTAGCCTCCGGGACAGGAGCGTTCTTC
TRBD1,TRBJ2-1,TRBV7-9,.,CASSLARDRAKNEQFF,TGTGCCAGCAGCTTAGCAAGGGACAGGGCCAAAAATGAGCAGTTCTTC
.,TRBJ1-2,TRBV6-5,.,CASSFGRVGGYTF,TGTGCCAGCAGCTTCGGGAGGGTAGGTGGCTACACCTTC
TRBD2,TRBJ2-1,TRBV10-3,.,CAILNGLAGDQSEQFF,TGTGCCATTCTAAACGGACTAGCGGGGGACCAGAGTGAGCAGTTCTTC
.,TRBJ2-2,TRBV6-5,few,CASSYRHPNTGELFF,TGTGCCAGCAGTTATAGACACCCGAACACCGGGGAGCTGTTTTTT
.,TRBJ2-5,TRBV30,.,CAWSTTGGSETQYF,TGTGCCTGGAGTACCACCGGGGGCTCAGAGACCCAGTACTTC
TRBD2,TRBJ2-3,TRBV6-5,.,CASSLGGGRYTQYF,TGTGCCAGCAGTTTGGGCGGGGGTAGGTATACGCAGTATTTT
.,TRBJ1-5,TRBV6-5,few,CASRPGTGPQHF,TGTGCCAGCAGACCCGGGACCGGGCCCCAGCATTTT
.,TRBJ2-3,TRBV5-4,few,CASTEAGSVSDTQYF,TGTGCCAGCACTGAGGCGGGGAGCGTTTCAGATACGCAGTATTTT
.,TRBJ1-1,TRBV7-9,few,CASSLLGQSAEAFF,TGTGCCAGCAGCTTATTAGGACAGTCTGCTGAAGCTTTCTTT